This section outlines one T cell receptor (beta chain) sequence together with its context. Its antigen is unidentified. V lost 6 bases, J lost 4 bases, and 6 bases lay in between. Germline CDR1 is SGHAT and CDR2 is FQNNGV. This CDR3 comprises 11 residues. Repertoires were sampled repeatedly during chemoradiotherapy. These data belong to a study of chemoradiotherapy in HPV16-positive cancers. Study outcomes and limitations: Functional assays defining HPV-specific T cells used only a couple of HPV16-positive patients.

Some clones are missing from TCRdb's copy, which holds only in-frame ones; the method was immunoSEQ multiplex PCR. The sample lists some 7,400 clones, roughly 80% occurring once. This clonotype originated in a human donor with HPV-associated anogenital cancer. The chain joins TRBV11-2 to TRBJ1-2; no clear D gene. The source was tumor tissue, collected from a patient who underwent chemoradiotherapy. The CDR3 loop reads CASRTAYGYTF. CDR3 DNA: TGTGCCAGCAGGACGGCCTATGGCTACACCTTC.